The 6 T cell receptor beta chains in this list originate from one sample, sequenced in a study of blood T cell repertoires in COVID-19. Some clones are missing from TCRdb's copy, which holds only in-frame ones; the method was immunoSEQ multiplex PCR. The sample consists of about 130,000 clones, approximately 84% of them appearing once. The sample comprised peripheral blood. The receptors shown here come from a woman in her sixties or seventies with acute or convalescent COVID-19.

The rearrangement links TRBV9 to TRBJ2-2; TRBD1 matches 9 bases. Losses at the gene ends were 1 base for V and 5 bases for J; bases not matched to a gene: 3. The germline V gene has CDR1 SGDLS and CDR2 YYNGEE. CDR3 length: 15 amino acids. CDR3 in amino acids: CASSVRTGATGELFF. Here the CDR3 DNA reads TGTGCCAGCAGCGTAAGGACAGGGGCTACCGGGGAGCTGTTTTTT.

V and J are TRBV9 and TRBJ1-2; D is possibly TRBD1 (5 bases). The germline V gene encodes CDR1 SGDLS and CDR2 YYNGEE. This CDR3 contains 16 residues. V was shortened by 2 bases and J by 2 bases, with 16 bases between the two germline ends. CDR3 nucleotide sequence: TGTGCCAGCAGCGTCTATGACTGGGGCGCAAACTATGGCTACACCTTC. This gives the protein CASSVYDWGANYGYTF.

The chain has TRBV5-5 and TRBJ2-3; 8 bases agree with TRBD1. V was clipped by 0 bases and J by 0 bases; unmatched bases: 9. Germline-derived CDR1 and CDR2 are SGHKS and YYEKEE (reference sequence). This CDR3 spans 18 amino acids. CDR3 residues: CASSLGWDRPSSTDTQYF. CDR3 sequence (DNA): TGTGCCAGCAGCTTGGGGTGGGACAGGCCTTCGAGCACAGATACGCAGTATTTT.

The chain carries TRBV6-5 and TRBJ1-1, with D hard to call. The CDR3 loop spans 11 amino acids. The germline V gene has CDR1 MNHEY and CDR2 SVGAGI. Trimming took off 7 bases at V and 4 bases at J, with 7 bases between the two ends. The CDR3: CASNSGTEAFF. CDR3 nucleotide sequence: TGTGCCAGCAACTCCGGCACTGAAGCTTTCTTT.

The chain employs TRBV7-2 and TRBJ1-6, with a possible D match to TRBD1 (5 bases). Germline V gene lookup returns CDR1 SGHTA and CDR2 FQGNSA. The CDR3 is 16 residues long. V was pared by 1 base and J by 10 bases, with 17 bases between. The CDR3 reads CASSLGFQGVGSPLHF. The CDR3 DNA reads as TGTGCCAGCAGCTTAGGATTTCAGGGTGTAGGGTCACCCCTCCACTTT.

The chain has TRBV24-1 and TRBJ1-5; D is perhaps TRBD1 (5 bases). Germline CDR1 and CDR2: KGHDR and SFDVKD. CDR3 length: 14 residues. Trimming stripped 5 bases from V and 0 bases from J, with 7 bases between. The chain's CDR3 is CATSAGHSNQPQHF. Written as DNA, the CDR3 is TGTGCCACCAGTGCAGGGCATAGCAATCAGCCCCAGCATTTT.